This T cell receptor (beta chain) was recorded in a study of T cells in Graves' hyperthyroidism and ophthalmopathy. Overall study results and limits: In validation, the model predicted ophthalmopathy. These predictions came a median 6.5 months before onset.

Amplified TCR beta CDR3 regions derived from RNA transcripts. TCR CDR3 regions were first amplified by RT-PCR with HTBI primers. One entry per CDR3 protein, called by TCRdb with MiXCR from the multiplex PCR reads. Seen here are roughly 570,000 distinct CDR3 sequences, about half observed once, and the top ten hold over 15%. Germline loops: CDR1 SNHLY, CDR2 FYNNEI. Between the trimmed V and J ends, which lost 6 bases and 4 bases, there was a span of 13 bases. This CDR3 spans 14 amino acids. This clonotype was observed a handful of times. Its antigen is still unknown. Sample: peripheral blood or thyroid tissue (not recorded which). This receptor was identified in an adult woman with Graves' disease, either hyperthyroidism or ophthalmopathy (not recorded which). The chain has TRBV2 and TRBJ1-3, with D hard to call. CDR3 DNA: TGTGCCAGCAGCCAAACCTCCTACGGAAACACCATATATTTT. Residues: CASSQTSYGNTIYF.